A selection of T cell receptor beta chains follows, all from one sample in a study of T-cell reconstitution after alpha-beta-depleted transplantation in children. TCRdb reprocessed the PCR reads with MiXCR, giving one entry per CDR3 protein. The sample consists of approximately 630,000 distinct CDR3 sequences, around 13% of them appearing once. Sequencing was performed on PBMCs, taken before TCRalphabeta/CD19-depleted stem cell transplant. The receptor set was obtained from a girl aged 2-10 years with congenital amegakaryocytic thrombocytopenia, due to receive a stem cell transplant. The CDR3 runs from the conserved cysteine through the conserved F or W. A D gene is named only where the DNA matches it firmly. Expanded clones are given a class, and other clones once, few, many or no size at all.

J: TRBJ2-7
size: few
D: TRBD2
V: TRBV29-1
CDR3: CSVELAGYEQYF
DNA: TGCAGCGTTGAACTAGCGGGCTACGAGCAGTACTTC

J: TRBJ2-1
size: many
D: TRBD2
V: TRBV11-2
CDR3: CASSSPWGGRGGEQFF
DNA: TGTGCCAGCAGTTCACCTTGGGGAGGGAGAGGTGGTGAGCAGTTCTTC

J: TRBJ2-3
size: many
D: -
V: TRBV7-9
CDR3: CASSLDYASLAYF
DNA: TGTGCCAGCAGCTTAGACTACGCCAGCCTGGCGTATTTT

J: TRBJ2-6
size: many
D: -
V: TRBV9
CDR3: CASSSTSNGANVLTF
DNA: TGTGCCAGCAGCTCTACCTCAAATGGGGCCAACGTCCTGACTTTC

J: TRBJ2-1
size: many
D: TRBD2
V: TRBV5-1
CDR3: CASSLDPNSGYYNEQFF
DNA: TGCGCCAGCAGCTTGGACCCTAATAGCGGGTATTACAATGAGCAGTTCTTC

J: TRBJ2-7
size: -
D: -
V: TRBV4-1
CDR3: CASSPENRLYEQYF
DNA: TGCGCCAGCAGCCCTGAAAATCGTCTCTACGAGCAGTACTTC

J: TRBJ1-1
size: many
D: TRBD1
V: TRBV29-1
CDR3: CSVAEGAGTEAFF
DNA: TGCAGCGTTGCCGAGGGGGCGGGAACTGAAGCTTTCTTT

J: TRBJ1-1
size: many
D: -
V: TRBV27
CDR3: CASSFPHSTEAFF
DNA: TGTGCCAGCAGTTTCCCCCACAGCACTGAAGCTTTCTTT

J: TRBJ2-7
size: many
D: TRBD2
V: TRBV6-2/TRBV6-3
CDR3: CASSFNPASGMNSYEQYF
DNA: TGTGCCAGCAGCTTCAATCCGGCTAGCGGGATGAACTCCTACGAGCAGTACTTC

J: TRBJ2-1
size: many
D: TRBD2
V: TRBV20-1
CDR3: CSASGLASGTEQFF
DNA: TGCAGTGCTAGCGGTTTGGCTAGCGGGACTGAGCAGTTCTTC

J: TRBJ1-1
size: many
D: -
V: TRBV20-1
CDR3: CSARESRRALRAFF
DNA: TGCAGTGCTAGAGAATCTCGACGCGCGTTGCGAGCTTTCTTT

J: TRBJ2-7
size: few
D: -
V: TRBV5-5
CDR3: CASSLTPDGTYEQYF
DNA: TGTGCCAGCAGCTTAACGCCGGACGGCACCTACGAGCAGTACTTC

J: TRBJ1-5
size: -
D: TRBD1
V: TRBV15
CDR3: CATSRVLIDRGAWFQPQHF
DNA: TGTGCCACCAGCAGAGTTCTCATTGACAGGGGCGCTTGGTTTCAGCCCCAGCATTTT

J: TRBJ2-1
size: many
D: TRBD2
V: TRBV5-1
CDR3: CASQGTRLNEQFF
DNA: TGCGCCAGCCAAGGGACTAGGCTAAATGAGCAGTTCTTC

J: TRBJ2-1
size: once
D: -
V: TRBV30
CDR3: CAWSVSGFSYNEQFF
DNA: TGTGCCTGGAGTGTGTCAGGTTTCTCCTACAATGAGCAGTTCTTC

J: TRBJ1-6
size: many
D: TRBD1
V: TRBV7-2
CDR3: CASSTWDSNSPLHF
DNA: TGTGCCAGCAGCACCTGGGACAGCAATTCACCCCTCCACTTT

J: TRBJ2-5
size: many
D: TRBD2
V: TRBV9
CDR3: CASSASGAQETQYF
DNA: TGTGCCAGCAGCGCGAGCGGGGCCCAAGAGACCCAGTACTTC

J: TRBJ2-2
size: many
D: -
V: TRBV20-1
CDR3: CSATEGRESVARELFF
DNA: TGCAGTGCTACTGAGGGCCGAGAGTCCGTGGCCAGGGAGCTGTTTTTT

J: TRBJ2-3
size: -
D: -
V: TRBV7-2
CDR3: CASSYGPTADTQYF
DNA: TGTGCCAGCAGCTACGGCCCTACGGCAGATACGCAGTATTTT

J: TRBJ2-3
size: many
D: -
V: TRBV10-3
CDR3: CAISDLEGSTDTQYF
DNA: TGTGCCATCAGTGACCTTGAGGGTAGCACAGATACGCAGTATTTT

J: TRBJ2-7
size: few
D: -
V: TRBV29-1
CDR3: CSVVSSYEQYF
DNA: TGCAGCGTTGTGTCTTCCTACGAGCAGTACTTC

J: TRBJ2-1
size: -
D: TRBD2
V: TRBV7-3
CDR3: CASSLYRFGGTSLNEQFF
DNA: TGTGCCAGCAGCTTATACCGGTTTGGGGGGACTAGTCTCAATGAGCAGTTCTTC

J: TRBJ2-1
size: many
D: TRBD2
V: TRBV29-1
CDR3: CSVEREGGNEQFF
DNA: TGCAGCGTTGAGCGGGAGGGCGGAAATGAGCAGTTCTTC

J: TRBJ2-5
size: many
D: TRBD2
V: TRBV20-1
CDR3: CSAHSGLGDRLETQYF
DNA: TGCAGTGCCCACTCGGGACTAGGGGATAGACTCGAGACCCAGTACTTC

J: TRBJ2-5
size: -
D: -
V: TRBV2
CDR3: CASSEFFTTSTEETQYF
DNA: TGTGCCAGCAGTGAATTTTTTACCACTAGCACCGAGGAGACCCAGTACTTC

J: TRBJ2-1
size: many
D: -
V: TRBV29-1
CDR3: CSVGGEAAVPLNEQFF
DNA: TGCAGCGTCGGGGGCGAAGCGGCCGTTCCCCTCAATGAGCAGTTCTTC

J: TRBJ1-1
size: few
D: -
V: TRBV20-1
CDR3: CSAPLQGKNTEAFF
DNA: TGCAGTGCTCCTTTACAGGGAAAGAACACTGAAGCTTTCTTT

J: TRBJ2-3
size: -
D: TRBD2
V: TRBV7-2
CDR3: CASSSAGGRADTQYF
DNA: TGTGCCAGCAGCTCAGCGGGGGGTCGGGCAGATACGCAGTATTTT

J: TRBJ1-4
size: many
D: -
V: TRBV6-1
CDR3: CASSEVGDVLNEKLFF
DNA: TGTGCCAGCAGTGAAGTTGGGGATGTACTTAATGAAAAACTGTTTTTT

J: TRBJ2-6
size: -
D: -
V: TRBV20-1
CDR3: CSASGINSGANVLTF
DNA: TGCAGTGCTAGCGGGATCAACTCTGGGGCCAACGTCCTGACTTTC

J: TRBJ1-1
size: many
D: -
V: TRBV6-5
CDR3: CASRVFGFGTEAFF
DNA: TGTGCCAGCCGGGTTTTCGGCTTTGGCACTGAAGCTTTCTTT